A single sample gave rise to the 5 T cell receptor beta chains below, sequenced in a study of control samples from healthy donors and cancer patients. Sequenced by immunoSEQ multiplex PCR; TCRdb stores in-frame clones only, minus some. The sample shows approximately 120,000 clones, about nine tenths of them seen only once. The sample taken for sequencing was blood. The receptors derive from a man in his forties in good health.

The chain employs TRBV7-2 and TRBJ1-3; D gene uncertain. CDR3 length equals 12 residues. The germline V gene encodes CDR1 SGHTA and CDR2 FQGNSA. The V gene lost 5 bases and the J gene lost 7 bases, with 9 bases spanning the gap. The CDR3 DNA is TGTGCCAGCAGCCCCGCCGGGAACACCATATATTTT. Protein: CASSPAGNTIYF.

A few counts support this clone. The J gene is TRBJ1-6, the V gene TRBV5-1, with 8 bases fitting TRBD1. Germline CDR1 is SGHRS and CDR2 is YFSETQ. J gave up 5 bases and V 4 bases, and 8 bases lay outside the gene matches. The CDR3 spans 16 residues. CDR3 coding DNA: TGCGCCAGCAGCCGAGCGACAGGGGTAAATAATTCACCCCTCCACTTT. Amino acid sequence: CASSRATGVNNSPLHF.

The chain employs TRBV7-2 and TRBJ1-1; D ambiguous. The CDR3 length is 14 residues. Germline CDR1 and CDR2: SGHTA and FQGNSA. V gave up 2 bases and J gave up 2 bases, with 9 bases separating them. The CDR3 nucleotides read TGTGCCAGCAGCTTATGGCATCTTAACACTGAAGCTTTCTTT. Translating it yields CASSLWHLNTEAFF.

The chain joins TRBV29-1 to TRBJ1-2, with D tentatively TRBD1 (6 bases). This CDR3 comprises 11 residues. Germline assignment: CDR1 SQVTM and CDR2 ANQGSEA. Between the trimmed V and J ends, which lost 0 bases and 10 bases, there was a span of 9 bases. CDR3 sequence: CSVEDPGVYTF. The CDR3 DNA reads TGCAGCGTTGAAGATCCAGGGGTCTACACCTTC.

The CDR3 DNA reads TGCGCCAGCAGTGATTACAGGGGCGCGCAAGAGACCCAGTACTTC. Its protein product is CASSDYRGAQETQYF. The genes are TRBV10-1 and TRBJ2-5, with TRBD1 matching 7 bases. CDR3 size: 15 residues. Looked up from germline, CDR1 is WNHNN and CDR2 is SYGVQD (reference sequence). J gave up 2 bases and V 3 bases, and 6 bases lay outside the gene matches.